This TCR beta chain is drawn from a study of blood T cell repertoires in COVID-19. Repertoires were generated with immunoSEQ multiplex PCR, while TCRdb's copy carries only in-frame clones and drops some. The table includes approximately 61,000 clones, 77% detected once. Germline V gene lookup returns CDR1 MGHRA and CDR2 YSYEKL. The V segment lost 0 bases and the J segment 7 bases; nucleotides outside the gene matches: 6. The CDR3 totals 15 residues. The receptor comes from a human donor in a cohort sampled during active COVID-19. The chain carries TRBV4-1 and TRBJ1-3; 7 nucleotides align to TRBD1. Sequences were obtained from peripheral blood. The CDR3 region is CASSQERAGGNTIYF. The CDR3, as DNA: TGCGCCAGCAGCCAAGAGAGGGCAGGGGGTAACACCATATATTTT.